The rows below give T cell receptor beta chains drawn from one sample of a study of blood T cell repertoires in COVID-19. TCRdb keeps only in-frame clones here, not all; method: immunoSEQ multiplex PCR. The profile shows fewer than 200,000 clones, 75% to 80% of them singletons. Sequencing input: peripheral blood. The receptors were gathered from a woman between 70 and 85 years old with acute or convalescent COVID-19. Both conserved end residues are part of each CDR3. D genes are given only for firm matches. Some rows have no size entry. The others give once, few or many, or a class for an expanded clone.

-	TRBD1	TRBJ1-3	15	TRBV5-1	TGCGCCAGCAGCTTGGACAGGGGTGCGGGAAACACCATATATTTT	CASSLDRGAGNTIYF
-	-	TRBJ2-1	13	TRBV19	TGTGCCAGTAGTAGTAGAGCAGGGGACGAGCAGTTCTTC	CASSSRAGDEQFF
few	-	TRBJ2-3	15	TRBV7-3	TGTGCCAGCAGCCTAATTCGAGGAGGAACAGATACGCAGTATTTT	CASSLIRGGTDTQYF
-	-	TRBJ2-1	15	TRBV24-1	TGTGCCACCAGTGATTTGCGGGAGAGGGACAATGAGCAGTTCTTC	CATSDLRERDNEQFF
-	-	TRBJ2-5	14	TRBV5-1	TGCGCCAGCAGCATCCGGGACAATTTAGAGACCCAGTACTTC	CASSIRDNLETQYF
-	-	TRBJ1-1	15	TRBV19	TGTGCCAGTCTGATTCAGGGAACGGGTGGCACTGAAGCTTTCTTT	CASLIQGTGGTEAFF
-	TRBD2	TRBJ2-1	15	TRBV29-1	TGCAGCGTTGAAATTAGCGGGACACAGCTCAATGAGCAGTTCTTC	CSVEISGTQLNEQFF
-	-	TRBJ2-1	14	TRBV5-1	TGCGCCAGCAGCTTAAGTAGTCCCTACAATGAGCAGTTCTTC	CASSLSSPYNEQFF
-	-	TRBJ2-2	14	TRBV11-3	TGTGCCAGCAGCTTAGGGATAGCAACCGGGGAGCTGTTTTTT	CASSLGIATGELFF
-	-	TRBJ2-1	16	TRBV5-1	TGCGCCAGCAGCTTGGGGTTCGACAGGACTGGCAATGAGCAGTTCTTC	CASSLGFDRTGNEQFF
-	TRBD1	TRBJ2-3	14	TRBV11-1	TGTGCCAGCAAGTGGGACAGCAGCACAGATACGCAGTATTTT	CASKWDSSTDTQYF
-	-	TRBJ2-3	13	TRBV27	TGTGCCAGCAGTTCCAGACAAGGAGATACGCAGTATTTT	CASSSRQGDTQYF
-	TRBD2	TRBJ2-7	12	TRBV2	TGTGCCAGCGCCGGGACGGGGCGGGAGTCGTACTTC	CASAGTGRESYF
-	TRBD1	TRBJ2-7	14	TRBV5-1	TGCGCCAGCAGAGTCGGGACAGGGGCTCCCGAGCAGTACTTC	CASRVGTGAPEQYF
-	-	TRBJ2-3	11	TRBV29-1	TGCAGCGTCCTCGGGGCAGATACGCAGTATTTT	CSVLGADTQYF
-	-	TRBJ1-3	15	TRBV13	TGTGCCAGCAGCCGCCTGGGGCTTAGAGGAAACACCATATATTTT	CASSRLGLRGNTIYF
-	-	TRBJ1-2	13	TRBV29-1	TGCAGCGTCCGGACAGTCCGGAACTATGGCTACACCTTC	CSVRTVRNYGYTF
-	TRBD2	TRBJ2-3	17	TRBV29-1	TGCAGCGGGGTGGGACTAGCGGGAGTTCACGGCACAGATACGCAGTATTTT	CSGVGLAGVHGTDTQYF
-	-	TRBJ2-1	15	TRBV7-2	TGTGCCAGCAGCTTATACGGGAGAAGACCCAGCGAGCAGTTCTTC	CASSLYGRRPSEQFF
-	TRBD1	TRBJ1-1	15	TRBV19	TGTGCCAGTAGCACCCGGGACAGGCCTTACACTGAAGCTTTCTTT	CASSTRDRPYTEAFF
few	TRBD2	TRBJ2-7	15	TRBV19	TGTGCCAGTAGTATAGCTACGGGACTAGCATACGAGCAGTACTTC	CASSIATGLAYEQYF
-	TRBD1	TRBJ1-4	15	TRBV3-1/TRBV3-2	TGTGCCAGCAGCCAAAGGACAGGGGGTGGTGAAAAACTGTTTTTT	CASSQRTGGGEKLFF
once	-	TRBJ2-3	15	TRBV5-1	TGCGCCAGCAGCTTAGAGGGTAGCCTCACAGATACGCAGTATTTT	CASSLEGSLTDTQYF
-	-	TRBJ1-3	12	TRBV7-2	TGTGCCAGCAGCTTCCTCGAGGACACCATATATTTT	CASSFLEDTIYF
-	-	TRBJ2-2	15	TRBV7-9	TGTGCCAGTCGCATCAGGGGTTTGAGCACCGGGGAGCTGTTTTTT	CASRIRGLSTGELFF
-	TRBD1	TRBJ2-6	17	TRBV14	TGTGCCAGAGATCGGGACAGGATCACGCCTGGGGCCAACGTCCTGACTTTC	CARDRDRITPGANVLTF
-	-	TRBJ2-7	13	TRBV19	TGTGCCAGTAGTACGCGACAGGCCTACGAGCAGTACTTC	CASSTRQAYEQYF
few	TRBD1	TRBJ2-3	14	TRBV18	TGTGCCAGCTCACTACAGGGGGCCGGAGATACGCAGTATTTT	CASSLQGAGDTQYF
-	-	TRBJ1-1	14	TRBV11-2	TGTGCCAGCTCCCCCCCAGGGTTGAACACTGAAGCTTTCTTT	CASSPPGLNTEAFF
-	TRBD1	TRBJ1-5	15	TRBV6-5	TGTGCCAGCAGGCCCGGGACAGGGATCAATCAGCCCCAGCATTTT	CASRPGTGINQPQHF
-	-	TRBJ2-7	11	TRBV3-1/TRBV3-2	TGTGCCAGCAGCCGAGGATACGAGCAGTACTTC	CASSRGYEQYF
-	-	TRBJ2-5	13	TRBV6-5	TGTGCCAGCAGTTACGGAAGGGGCGAGACCCAGTACTTC	CASSYGRGETQYF
-	-	TRBJ1-1	14	TRBV19	TGTGCCAGTAGCTTGAGGGAACTGAACACTGAAGCTTTCTTT	CASSLRELNTEAFF
few	TRBD1	TRBJ2-2	15	TRBV10-1	TGCGCCAGCAGTGCCATCGGACAGGGGACCGGGGAGCTGTTTTTT	CASSAIGQGTGELFF
-	-	TRBJ1-6	16	TRBV7-2	TGTGCCAGCAGTATATCTAGGGGTACCCCCAATTCACCCCTCCACTTT	CASSISRGTPNSPLHF
-	-	TRBJ2-7	15	TRBV7-2	TGTGCCAGCAGCTTAAGGTCGTCAGGTTCCTACGAGCAGTACTTC	CASSLRSSGSYEQYF
-	-	TRBJ2-7	13	TRBV12-3/TRBV12-4	TGTGCCAGCAGAGAGACGACTGGCGACGAGCAGTACTTC	CASRETTGDEQYF
-	TRBD1	TRBJ2-3	16	TRBV25-1	TGTGCCAGCAGTGAGCGACAGGGGGCTTCGGGAGATACGCAGTATTTT	CASSERQGASGDTQYF
-	-	TRBJ1-1	13	TRBV3-1/TRBV3-2	TGTGCCAGCAGCCAGTTATTGAACACTGAAGCTTTCTTT	CASSQLLNTEAFF
-	-	TRBJ2-3	14	TRBV5-1	TGCGCCAGCAGCTCCCTTAATCAGATAGATACGCAGTATTTT	CASSSLNQIDTQYF
once	-	TRBJ2-2	14	TRBV5-6	TGTGCCAGCAGCTCCGTATTGAACACCGGGGAGCTGTTTTTT	CASSSVLNTGELFF
-	-	TRBJ2-5	17	TRBV2	TGTGCCAGCACCCCCCGGTGGATTCTAAGGGGGCAAGAGACCCAGTACTTC	CASTPRWILRGQETQYF
-	TRBD1	TRBJ1-2	13	TRBV4-1	TGCGCCAGCCGGCGGGACAGGGATGATGGCTACACCTTC	CASRRDRDDGYTF
-	TRBD2	TRBJ2-1	18	TRBV9	TGTGCCAGCAGCGCGCAATCCGGGACTAGCGGGAGATACAATGAGCAGTTCTTC	CASSAQSGTSGRYNEQFF
-	-	TRBJ1-1	14	TRBV6-5	TGTGCCAGCAGTTACTCGTATCGGGGTGTTGAAGCTTTCTTT	CASSYSYRGVEAFF
many	TRBD1	TRBJ2-3	15	TRBV9	TGTGCCAGCAGCGAAACCGGGACAGTTACAGATACGCAGTATTTT	CASSETGTVTDTQYF
-	-	TRBJ1-4	16	TRBV7-2	TGTGCCAGCAGCTTAGATACAGGGCCCGGAGTTGAAAAACTGTTTTTT	CASSLDTGPGVEKLFF
-	TRBD2	TRBJ2-1	14	TRBV29-1	TGCAGCGTGGCCGGGACTAGCGGTAACAATGAGCAGTTCTTC	CSVAGTSGNNEQFF
-	-	TRBJ2-7	13	TRBV3-1/TRBV3-2	TGTGCCAGCAGCCAAATACAGGGATACGAGCAGTACTTC	CASSQIQGYEQYF
-	-	TRBJ2-1	14	TRBV10-3	TGTGCCATCAGTGAGCCGACTCTCTACAATGAGCAGTTCTTC	CAISEPTLYNEQFF
few	TRBD2	TRBJ2-1	22	TRBV2	TGTGCCAGCAGTCGCCCGAGGATGGGACTAGCGGGAGTCCACCCCTCCTACAATGAGCAGTTCTTC	CASSRPRMGLAGVHPSYNEQFF
-	-	TRBJ2-1	14	TRBV3-1/TRBV3-2	TGTGCCAGCAGCCACCGTGTTAGCGGTAATGAGCAGTTCTTC	CASSHRVSGNEQFF
-	-	TRBJ2-7	14	TRBV5-4	TGTGCCAGCAGCTTGGATACAGCCTCCTACGAGCAGTACTTC	CASSLDTASYEQYF
few	-	TRBJ2-1	17	TRBV11-2	TGTGCCAGCAGCTTAGTGGTGCGGGCCGGCTCCTACAATGAGCAGTTCTTC	CASSLVVRAGSYNEQFF
-	-	TRBJ2-5	11	TRBV7-2	TGTGCCAGCAGCAGGAGGGAGACCCAGTACTTC	CASSRRETQYF
-	-	TRBJ2-2	18	TRBV5-1	TGCGCCAGCAGCTTGGAGATTGGCACAGCTGGTCTTTCCGGGGAGCTGTTTTTT	CASSLEIGTAGLSGELFF
-	TRBD2	TRBJ2-7	15	TRBV3-1/TRBV3-2	TGTGCCAGCAGCCCCGAGGTAGCGGGAGCGTCCGAGCAGTACTTC	CASSPEVAGASEQYF
once	-	TRBJ2-7	13	TRBV5-8	TGTGCCAGCAGACGCCGGGGAACCTACGAGCAGTACTTC	CASRRRGTYEQYF